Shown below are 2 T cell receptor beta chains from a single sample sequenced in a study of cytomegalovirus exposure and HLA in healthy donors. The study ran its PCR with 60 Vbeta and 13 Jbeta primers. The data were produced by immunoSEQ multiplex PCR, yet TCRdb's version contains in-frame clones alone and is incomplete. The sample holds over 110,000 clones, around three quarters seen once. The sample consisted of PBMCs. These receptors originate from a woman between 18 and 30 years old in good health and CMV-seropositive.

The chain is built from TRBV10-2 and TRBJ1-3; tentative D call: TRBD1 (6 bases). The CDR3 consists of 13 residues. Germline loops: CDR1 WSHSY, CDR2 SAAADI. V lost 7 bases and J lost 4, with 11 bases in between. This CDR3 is CASKPGQGNTIYF. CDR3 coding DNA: TGCGCCAGCAAACCCGGACAGGGAAACACCATATATTTT.

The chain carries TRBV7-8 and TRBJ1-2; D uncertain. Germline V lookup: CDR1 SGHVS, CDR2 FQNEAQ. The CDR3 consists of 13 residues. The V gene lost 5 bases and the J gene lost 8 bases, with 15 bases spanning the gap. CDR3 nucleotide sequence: TGTGCCAGCAGCAATTCGAGGATTGGGGGCTACACCTTC. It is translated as CASSNSRIGGYTF.